This TCR beta chain originates from a study of T-cell memory formation after mild COVID-19. The overall study: Largely donor-specific sequence clusters came from two donors.

Study observations and caveats: Clones contracting across day 15 to 85 had a balanced CD4/CD8 profile; later expanding clones leaned CD4+. Cross-reactive memory appears to have joined, as suggested by some responding clones showing up in pre-infection memory. Researchers report contracting CD4+ clones mostly in CM and EM, with CD8+ clones in EMRA.

Using its own MiXCR run on the 5' RACE reads, TCRdb lists one record per CDR3 protein. Seen here are about 210,000 distinct CDR3 sequences, 8% to 11% observed once, and the top ten hold just over 3%. V was clipped by 6 bases and J by 1 base; unmatched bases: 8. Germline CDR1 reads SGHTA; CDR2 reads FQGNSA. The CDR3 length is 17 residues. A word on this clonotype: Its target is not known.

Sequenced: PBMCs or a T cell subset sorted from them (not recorded which). The chain is built from TRBV7-2 and TRBJ2-7, with 14 bases aligning to TRBD2. This clonotype was obtained from a man younger than 35 who had mild COVID-19 (a few samples of this study predate the infection). Cell type and time point are not known. The CDR3 loop reads CASSFRTSGGRSYEQYF. The CDR3 coding sequence is TGTGCCAGCAGTTTTCGGACTAGCGGGGGGAGATCCTACGAGCAGTACTTC.